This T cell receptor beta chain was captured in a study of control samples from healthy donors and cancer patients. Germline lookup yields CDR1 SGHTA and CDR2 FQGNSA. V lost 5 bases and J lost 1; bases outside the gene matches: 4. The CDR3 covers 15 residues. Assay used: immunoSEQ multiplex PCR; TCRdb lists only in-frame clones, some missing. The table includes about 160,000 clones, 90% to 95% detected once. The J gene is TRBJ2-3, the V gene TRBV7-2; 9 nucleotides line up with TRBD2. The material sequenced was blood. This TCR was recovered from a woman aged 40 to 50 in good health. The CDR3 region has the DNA TGTGCCAGCAGCGCATGGACTAGCGGCACAGATACGCAGTATTTT. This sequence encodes CASSAWTSGTDTQYF.